Included here is one T cell receptor beta chain sequence, with context. The sample is drawn from a study of blood T cell repertoires in COVID-19. The study recruited people aged roughly 18 to 95 years across approximately 23 US areas. Clinical history as reported by participants underpinned cohort assignment. TCRdb's copy holds only in-frame clones and misses some; the assay was immunoSEQ multiplex PCR. The table has 200,000 to 300,000 clones, approximately 88% seen once. Sequenced input: PBMCs or T cells enriched from blood (not recorded which). This TCR derives from a woman aged 40 to 50 with acute COVID-19.

DNA for the CDR3: TGTGCCAGCAGTCTTCAACCCGGGACAGGCCTATTCTTT. Its protein product is CASSLQPGTGLFF. The gene calls are TRBV12-3 or TRBV12-4 and TRBJ1-1; 8 nucleotides align to TRBD1. The CDR3 consists of 13 residues. V shed 5 bases, J shed 14 bases, and the junction held 13 bases outside the gene matches.